The sample holds one count of the clone carrying this TCR beta chain. What it recognizes is unknown. These data belong to a study of T cell responses to AZD1222 COVID-19 vaccine. Study summary: Investigators merged groups given second doses at roughly 4 or roughly 12 weeks. Study-level findings and limits: Only after the peak T cell response were repertoires sampled. At study baseline, merely several AZD1222 recipients were seropositive.

Assay: immunoSEQ multiplex PCR; the TCRdb copy retains only in-frame clones and omits some. Altogether some 97,000 clones are present, roughly nine tenths being singletons, with the ten largest covering about 1.7%. The TCR originated in an adult in good health. This material consisted of peripheral blood, taken on day 0 of AZD1222 vaccination.

The CDR3 loop reads CASSTTAPSYNEQFF. Here the CDR3 DNA reads TGTGCCAGCAGCACTACCGCTCCCTCCTACAATGAGCAGTTCTTC. V usage is TRBV7-9 and J usage is TRBJ2-1; D not certain. Trimming left V 5 bases short and J 0 bases short, with 11 bases between. Per germline, CDR1 SEHNR and CDR2 FQNEAQ (reference sequence). The CDR3 consists of 15 residues.